These 5 T cell receptor beta chains came from one sample sequenced in a study of OX40 agonist ivuxolimab in advanced cancers. The method behind the library was the immunoSEQ multiplex PCR assay. In its TCRdb copy, this immuneACCESS table keeps in-frame sequences only and misses some clones. Where compared with another copy, unresolved V genes explain less than half of these, and the others have no known cause. The sample yields about 150,000 clones; roughly 91% were counted once. The top ten hold approximately 0.99% of the sample. The sample was CD4+ or CD8+ T cells sorted from blood, taken in a trial of the OX40 agonist ivuxolimab. The receptors were gathered from an adult with an advanced solid tumor such as melanoma, head and neck, liver or kidney cancer.

The V gene is TRBV28, the J gene TRBJ2-2; D unclear. Germline V gene lookup returns CDR1 MDHEN and CDR2 SYDVKM. The length of the CDR3 is 18 residues. Trimming stripped 6 bases from V and 1 base from J, with 21 bases between. The CDR3, as DNA: TGTGCCAGCAGACCTACCCACCGGACGGGTCTGAACACCGGGGAGCTGTTTTTT. This encodes CASRPTHRTGLNTGELFF.

The CDR3 here is CASSYVRTSGRYEQYF. Written as DNA, the CDR3 is TGTGCCAGCAGTTACGTTCGGACTAGCGGGCGCTACGAGCAGTACTTC. This sequence joins TRBV6-5 and TRBJ2-7; the match to TRBD2 covers 11 bases. Germline V lookup: CDR1 MNHEY, CDR2 SVGAGI. Trimming cost V 2 bases and J 3 bases; bases outside gene matches: 6. CDR3 length equals 16 residues.

V usage is TRBV6-5 and J usage is TRBJ1-6; D unclear. V lost 6 bases and J lost 7, with 13 bases in between. The CDR3 runs to 14 residues. The V gene's germline CDR1 is MNHEY and CDR2 SVGAGI. CDR3 in DNA: TGTGCCAGCAGAGAGGTCGTTCCGAATTCACCCCTCCACTTT. It yields the protein CASREVVPNSPLHF.

The V and J genes are TRBV4-2 and TRBJ1-2, with D possibly being TRBD1 (6 bases). Germline V gene data show CDR1 as LGHNA and CDR2 as YNFKEQ. V was trimmed by 1 base and J by 0 bases, leaving 15 bases between them. The CDR3 is made up of 17 amino acids. The CDR3 loop is CASSQGTGRLTNYGYTF. The CDR3, as DNA: TGTGCCAGCAGCCAAGGCACAGGGCGACTCACTAACTATGGCTACACCTTC.

For the CDR3, the DNA is TGTGCCAGCAGCCCCTCTGGGGAGGACAATTTTAGCAATCAGCCCCAGCATTTT. As protein: CASSPSGEDNFSNQPQHF. This sequence joins TRBV7-3 and TRBJ1-5; TRBD1 might be the D (5 bases). CDR1 SGHTA and CDR2 FQGTGA come from the germline V gene. V dropped 5 bases and J dropped 0 bases, with 20 bases sitting between them. The CDR3 is made up of 18 amino acids.